What follows is one T cell receptor (beta chain) and its context. This specimen belongs to a study of CD8 T cells in Susac syndrome. Random hexamers were used to reverse transcribe an amount of roughly 0.5 to 1 ug RNA. In TCRdb, the immunoSEQ multiplex PCR reads were re-called with MiXCR into one record per CDR3 protein. The sample records 130,000 or so distinct CDR3 sequences, around 75% being singletons. Germline trimming cut 3 bases from V and 4 bases from J; bases unmatched to any gene: 11. The CDR3 covers 16 residues. Germline lookup yields CDR1 DFQATT and CDR2 SNEGSKA (reference sequence). The V gene is TRBV20-1, the J gene TRBJ2-3; 9 bases fit TRBD2. This clonotype originated in a human donor with multiple sclerosis. Sequenced sample: CD8+ T cells from PBMCs. For the CDR3, the DNA is TGCAGTGCTAGCGCCCTGCTAGCGGGGTCTTCAGATACGCAGTATTTT. This gives the protein CSASALLAGSSDTQYF.